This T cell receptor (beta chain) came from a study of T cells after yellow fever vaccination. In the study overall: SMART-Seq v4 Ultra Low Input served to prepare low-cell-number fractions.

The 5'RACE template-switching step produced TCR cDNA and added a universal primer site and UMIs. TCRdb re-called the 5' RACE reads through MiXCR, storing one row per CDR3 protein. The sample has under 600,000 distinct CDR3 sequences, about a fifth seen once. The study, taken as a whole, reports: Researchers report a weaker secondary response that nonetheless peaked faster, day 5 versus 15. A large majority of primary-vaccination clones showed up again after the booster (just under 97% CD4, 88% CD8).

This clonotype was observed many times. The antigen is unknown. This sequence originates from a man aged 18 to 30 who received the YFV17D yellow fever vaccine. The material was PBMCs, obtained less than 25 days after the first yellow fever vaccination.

This CDR3 reads CASSSGADTQYF. In nucleotides, the CDR3 is TGTGCCAGCAGCTCGGGGGCAGATACGCAGTATTTT. The V and J genes are TRBV7-9 and TRBJ2-3, with D possibly TRBD2 on 6 matching bases. Per the germline V gene, CDR1 is SEHNR and CDR2 is FQNEAQ (reference sequence). V dropped 4 bases and J dropped 4 bases, with 6 bases sitting between them. This CDR3 has 12 amino acids.